This T cell receptor (beta chain) was profiled in a study of T cell clones after liver transplantation. Overall study context: A pre-transplant mixed lymphocyte reaction with TCRbeta sequencing defined graft-donor-reactive clones followed in post-transplant blood.

Assay: immunoSEQ multiplex PCR; the TCRdb copy retains only in-frame clones and omits some. Among around 15,000 clones listed, 82% were seen once. This CDR3 is 18 amino acids long. The ends lost 0 bases at V and 5 bases at J; junction bases unmatched: 15. CDR1 and CDR2 from the germline V gene are MNHEY and SMNVEV (reference sequence). V and J are TRBV27 and TRBJ1-1; TRBD1 matches 7 bases. Sample: CD8+ T cells from blood, taken around 44 months after liver transplant. The TCR sequence derives from a human patient who received a liver transplant. These T cells may partly come from the graft donor. The CDR3 nucleotides are TGTGCCAGCAGTTTATCTAGTCGTCAGGACAGGCTTCGGACTGAAGCTTTCTTT. Residues: CASSLSSRQDRLRTEAFF.